This T cell receptor (beta chain) was identified during a study of T-cell memory formation after mild COVID-19. At the level of the study: Largely, the TCR clusters proved donor specific.

There are 14 residues in the CDR3. Germline V gene sequence: CDR1 SQVTM, CDR2 ANQGSEA. V dropped 2 bases and J dropped 2; count of bases not matched to a gene: 5. Regarding this clonotype: What it recognizes is unknown.

From the 5' RACE reads, TCRdb called clonotypes with MiXCR, one entry per CDR3 protein. The sample lists fewer than 150,000 distinct CDR3 sequences, about 5.9% occurring once. Notes on the study in general: The finding that pre-infection memory included some responding clones suggested that cross-reactive memory joined.

Sequenced input: PBMCs or a T cell subset sorted from them (not recorded which). This rearrangement joins TRBV29-1 to TRBJ1-2; 7 bases agree with TRBD1. The receptor was isolated from an adult woman who had mild COVID-19 (a few samples of this study predate the infection). Cell type and time point are not known. The CDR3, as DNA: TGCAGCGTTGAAAACCCGGGACAGAACTATGGCTACACCTTC. This encodes CSVENPGQNYGYTF.